This is a list of T cell receptor beta chains from one sample in a study of shared clonotypes between healthy human individuals. Some clones are missing from TCRdb's copy, which holds only in-frame ones; the method was immunoSEQ multiplex PCR. In the table there are about 1 million clones, around 74% of which are singletons. Input material: memory CD4+ T cells sorted from blood. These receptors all come from a man younger than 35 in good health. Each CDR3 is given without its conserved first and last residue.

j_gene	v_gene	CDR3aa
TRBJ2-7	TRBV10-3	AISESDRVEDQY
TRBJ2-2	TRBV18	ASSPPVATGELF
TRBJ2-3	TRBV4-1	ASSQVGGFVTDTQY
TRBJ2-5	TRBV25-1	ASSEARGGQETQY
TRBJ2-1	TRBV7-8	ASSLLGQAYNEQF
TRBJ2-2	TRBV2	ASRRLANTGELF
TRBJ2-7	TRBV5-4	ASSLVSGDHREQY
TRBJ1-6	TRBV6-6	ASRDVNSPLH
TRBJ2-2	TRBV18	ASSRRTSGGAHTGELF
TRBJ1-2	TRBV19	ASSSPPGRKANYGYT
TRBJ2-3	TRBV7-9	ASSPARASGGTDTQY
TRBJ1-5	TRBV2	ASRAQGQLLQPQH
TRBJ2-1	TRBV7-9	ASSKTGTSPREQF
TRBJ1-1	TRBV10-2	ASSWAQSWDGGTEAF
TRBJ2-5	TRBV4-3	ASSQDRRTGGRQETQY
TRBJ1-6	TRBV19	ASSILPGNSPLH
TRBJ2-3	TRBV9	ASSVGTLHTDTQY
TRBJ2-7	TRBV5-6	ASSLGTRSREQY
TRBJ1-4	TRBV25-1	ASSVGLGNEKLF
TRBJ2-5	TRBV29-1	SAGGQETQY
TRBJ1-1	TRBV14	ASSQGLSREAF
TRBJ2-1	TRBV5-1	ASSLTGTFYNEQF
TRBJ1-2	TRBV4-3	ASSQSRQEAFYGYT
TRBJ2-5	TRBV7-9	ASSMGQGAQETQY
TRBJ2-3	TRBV1	TSSQHTPGLAGIGTDTQY
TRBJ2-1	TRBV15	ATSRDGASYNEQF